Shown below are 20 T cell receptor beta chains from a single sample sequenced in a study of a mutant IDH1 vaccine in newly diagnosed glioma. These receptors' antigens are unknown. TCRdb's table, derived via immunoSEQ multiplex PCR, lists solely in-frame clones and lacks some. The data hold about 84,000 clones, with 80% to 90% observed a single time. Sample time point: week 47, end of study. With topical imiquimod, each dose of the vaccine consisted of 300 ug of mutant IDH1 20-mer peptide. The sequencing here drew on PBMCs, taken from a glioma patient whose treatment included an IDH1 peptide vaccine. These receptor sequences come from a man between 40 and 49 years old with glioma.

The CDR3 bases are TGCGCCAGCAGTGACCCGGGACTAGCGGGGGGGCCGACCACCGGGGAGCTGTTTTTT. Amino acids: CASSDPGLAGGPTTGELFF. The chain is built from TRBV10-2 and TRBJ2-2, with 16 bases fitting TRBD2. Germline lookup yields CDR1 WSHSY and CDR2 SAAADI. The V and J ends lost 3 bases and 4 bases, in that order; junction bases with no gene match: 8. The length of the CDR3 is 19 residues.

The V call is TRBV27, the J call TRBJ1-2; tentative D call: TRBD1 (6 bases). The ends were cut back, 3 bases at V and 7 bases at J, with 18 bases in the middle. Germline V gene sequence: CDR1 MNHEY, CDR2 SMNVEV (reference sequence). This CDR3 has 15 residues. The CDR3 is CASSFSPGAPAGYTF. The CDR3, as DNA: TGTGCCAGCAGTTTTAGCCCGGGGGCACCTGCTGGCTACACCTTC.

The chain is built from TRBV5-1 and TRBJ1-3; 8 bases line up with TRBD1. V gave up 4 bases and J gave up 0 bases; unmatched junction bases: 9. Germline loops: CDR1 SGHRS, CDR2 YFSETQ. The CDR3 extends over 17 amino acids. CDR3 sequence (DNA): TGCGCCAGCAGCGCCGGACAGGGAATGGGCTCTGGAAACACCATATATTTT. Translated: CASSAGQGMGSGNTIYF.

DNA for the CDR3: TGCGCCAGCAGCCAGGGGGTAGGGGGAGAGACCCAGTACTTC. Protein product: CASSQGVGGETQYF. The chain employs TRBV5-1 and TRBJ2-5; TRBD1 matches 7 bases. J was trimmed by 4 bases and V by 4 bases; bases with no gene match: 7. Germline V gene sequence: CDR1 SGHRS, CDR2 YFSETQ. The CDR3 loop spans 14 amino acids.

V usage is TRBV6-6 and J usage is TRBJ2-7, with 8 nucleotides matching TRBD1. CDR1 and CDR2 from the germline V gene are MNHNY and SVGAGI (reference sequence). The V segment lost 2 bases and the J segment 5 bases; nucleotides outside the gene matches: 11. The CDR3 is 16 amino acids. CDR3 coding DNA: TGTGCCAGCAGTTACGGGGGTTACAGGGGGAAAAACGAGCAGTACTTC. Translation: CASSYGGYRGKNEQYF.

This clone has a handful of counts. The chain has TRBV2 and TRBJ1-4; the D gene is possibly TRBD1 (5 bases). The CDR3 consists of 15 residues. V was shortened by 3 bases and J by 8 bases, with 16 bases between the two germline ends. Germline CDR1 is SNHLY and CDR2 is FYNNEI. For the CDR3, the DNA is TGTGCCAGCAGTGAGGGCCAGGGACTAGGCGAAAAACTGTTTTTT. Its translation: CASSEGQGLGEKLFF. Full variable domain (outside the CDR3, taken from reference TRBV2 and TRBJ1-4): EPEVTQTPSHQVTQMGQEVILRCVPISNHLYFYWYRQILGQKVEFLVSFYNNEISEKSEIFDDQFSVERPDGSNFTLKIRSTKLEDSAMYFCASSEGQGLGEKLFFGSGTQLSVL.

This clone was observed once. The chain uses TRBV29-1 and TRBJ2-5, with D possibly TRBD2 on 5 matching bases. Trimming removed 8 bases from V and 4 bases from J, with 11 bases in between. The CDR3 is 11 amino acids. Germline assignment: CDR1 SQVTM and CDR2 ANQGSEA. The CDR3 here is CSFGGSETQYF. Written as DNA, the CDR3 is TGCAGCTTCGGAGGCTCAGAGACCCAGTACTTC.

The rearrangement joins TRBV9 to TRBJ2-1; 14 positions match TRBD2. The CDR3 extends over 16 amino acids. Germline CDR1 is SGDLS and CDR2 is YYNGEE. J gave up 9 bases and V 4 bases, and 9 bases lay outside the gene matches. The DNA of the CDR3 is TGTGCCAGCAGCCGGGGACTAGCGGGAGCTAGAGGTGAGCAGTTCTTC. Translating gives CASSRGLAGARGEQFF.

The CDR3, as DNA: TGTGCCAGTAGTATACGGAAGAACACCGGGGAGCTGTTTTTT. Protein product: CASSIRKNTGELFF. This chain connects TRBV19 to TRBJ2-2; no clear D. V lost 2 bases and J lost 1, with 5 bases in between. The CDR3 spans 14 residues. Per the germline V gene, CDR1 is LNHDA and CDR2 is SQIVND (reference sequence).

This chain uses TRBV10-3 with TRBJ2-3; 8 nucleotides align to TRBD1. The CDR3 is 14 residues long. V shed 7 bases, J shed 2 bases, and the junction held 5 bases outside the gene matches. Per the germline V gene, CDR1 is ENHRY and CDR2 is SYGVKD. The CDR3 loop is CAIKGTGDTDTQYF. The DNA of the CDR3 is TGTGCCATCAAAGGGACAGGAGACACAGATACGCAGTATTTT.

This chain links TRBV4-3 with TRBJ2-7; TRBD2 agrees at 12 bases. Germline trimming cut 0 bases from V and 5 bases from J; bases unmatched to any gene: 8. The CDR3 extends over 17 amino acids. Germline lookup yields CDR1 LGHNA and CDR2 YSLEER. CDR3 residues: CASSQDFPPSGRDEQYF. CDR3 DNA: TGCGCCAGCAGCCAAGATTTTCCCCCTAGCGGGAGGGACGAGCAGTACTTC.

The chain couples TRBV2 to TRBJ2-5; 10 bases are shared with TRBD2. From germline, CDR1 is SNHLY and CDR2 FYNNEI. Germline trimming cut 6 bases from V and 4 bases from J; bases unmatched to any gene: 11. The CDR3 has 16 amino acids. This chain's CDR3 is CASSAWGAGGRETQYF. The CDR3 region has the DNA TGTGCCAGCAGCGCCTGGGGAGCGGGGGGGCGAGAGACCCAGTACTTC. The complete variable domain, with remaining parts taken from reference TRBV2 and TRBJ2-5, reads EPEVTQTPSHQVTQMGQEVILRCVPISNHLYFYWYRQILGQKVEFLVSFYNNEISEKSEIFDDQFSVERPDGSNFTLKIRSTKLEDSAMYFCASSAWGAGGRETQYFGPGTRLLVL.

The J gene is TRBJ1-6, the V gene TRBV4-2; TRBD1 matches at 7 bases. Trimming removed 0 bases from V and 6 bases from J; junction bases left unmatched: 5. Germline-derived CDR1 and CDR2 are LGHNA and YNFKEQ. CDR3 length: 16 amino acids. CDR3 DNA sequence: TGTGCCAGCAGCCAAGATTGGGACAGAGTTAATTCACCCCTCCACTTT. Protein product: CASSQDWDRVNSPLHF.

The genes are TRBV11-2 and TRBJ2-3; TRBD2 matches 11 bases. The CDR3 length is 18 residues. J gave up 5 bases and V 4 bases, and 14 bases lay outside the gene matches. Germline V lookup: CDR1 SGHAT, CDR2 FQNNGV. The CDR3 nucleotides are TGTGCCAGCAGCTCGTTCGGGACTAGCGGCCCTTATGGAGATACGCAGTATTTT. Amino acids: CASSSFGTSGPYGDTQYF.

The CDR3 is CASSLAFYTGELFF. DNA for the CDR3: TGTGCCAGCAGCTTAGCCTTCTACACCGGGGAGCTGTTTTTT. The chain joins TRBV7-2 to TRBJ2-2; D is ambiguous. The length of the CDR3 is 14 residues. Germline V gene sequence: CDR1 SGHTA, CDR2 FQGNSA. V was pared by 0 bases and J by 3 bases, with 5 bases between. Drawing the rest from reference TRBV7-2 and TRBJ2-2, the complete variable domain is GAGVSQSPSNKVTEKGKDVELRCDPISGHTALYWYRQSLGQGLEFLIYFQGNSAPDKSGLPSDRFSAERTGGSVSTLTIQRTQQEDSAVYLCASSLAFYTGELFFGEGSRLTVL.

The CDR3 spells CASSLGETRLSYNEQFF. CDR3 coding DNA: TGTGCCAGCAGCTTGGGGGAAACCCGGCTGTCCTACAATGAGCAGTTCTTC. This chain connects TRBV5-6 to TRBJ2-1; D not resolved. With 0 bases removed from V and 1 base from J, the gap between germline ends came to 14 bases. CDR1 and CDR2 from the germline V gene are SGHDT and YYEEEE. The CDR3 spans 17 residues.

The chain employs TRBV5-1 and TRBJ2-2; D unclear. This CDR3 has 15 amino acids. Trimming pared 0 bases from V and 0 bases from J, leaving 6 bases between. Germline loops: CDR1 SGHRS, CDR2 YFSETQ. CDR3 bases: TGCGCCAGCAGCTTGGACATTACGAACACCGGGGAGCTGTTTTTT. Its translation: CASSLDITNTGELFF.

The V and J genes are TRBV5-1 and TRBJ2-3; the match to TRBD2 covers 13 bases. Germline V gene lookup returns CDR1 SGHRS and CDR2 YFSETQ. The CDR3 extends over 15 amino acids. The J segment lost 4 bases and the V segment lost 3 bases, leaving 2 bases of the junction unmatched. The CDR3 spells CASSWTSGSADTQYF. CDR3 DNA sequence: TGCGCCAGCAGCTGGACTAGCGGGAGTGCAGATACGCAGTATTTT. Filled out from reference TRBV5-1 and TRBJ2-3, the complete variable domain reads KAGVTQTPRYLIKTRGQQVTLSCSPISGHRSVSWYQQTPGQGLQFLFEYFSETQRNKGNFPGRFSGRQFSNSRSEMNVSTLELGDSALYLCASSWTSGSADTQYFGPGTRLTVL.

This chain links TRBV5-1 with TRBJ1-1; perhaps TRBD1 as D (5 bases). V lost 4 bases and J 5 bases, leaving 18 bases between the germline ends. This CDR3 is 15 amino acids long. In germline, CDR1 is SGHRS, CDR2 YFSETQ. CDR3 loop: CASSIYRGRGTEAFF. The CDR3 DNA sequence: TGCGCCAGCAGCATCTACCGGGGCCGGGGAACTGAAGCTTTCTTT.

V gene TRBV7-8 combines with J gene TRBJ2-1, with 7 bases lining up with TRBD1. The CDR3 consists of 15 residues. Germline CDR1 SGHVS, CDR2 FQNEAQ. Trimming at V came to 4 bases and at J to 4 bases, leaving 7 bases not matched to a gene. The chain's CDR3 is CASSSSTGLYNEQFF. The DNA for the CDR3 is TGTGCCAGCAGCTCCTCGACAGGGCTATACAATGAGCAGTTCTTC. Together with reference TRBV7-8 and TRBJ2-1, the CDR3 gives the full variable domain: GAGVSQSPRYKVAKRGQDVALRCDPISGHVSLFWYQQALGQGPEFLTYFQNEAQLDKSGLPSDRFFAERPEGSVSTLKIQRTQQEDSAVYLCASSSSTGLYNEQFFGPGTRLTVL.